Below, 5 T cell receptor beta chains from the same sample are listed, as sequenced in a study of early T cells in non-severe SARS-CoV-2 infection (dated by TCRdb to the early 2020s). Library method: 5' RACE. The instrument was a NextSeq 500. TCRdb redid the processing of the public reads, applying fastp at Q25 and MiXCR, and retained in-frame beta chains. Entries are consolidated by CDR3 protein sequence, retaining the most common genes and DNA. The sample table records about 42,000 distinct CDR3 sequences; around 7% of these occur just once. The ten largest clones add up to roughly 4.7% of the sample. The material sequenced was whole blood. These receptors all come from an adult who was a healthcare worker with PCR-confirmed SARS-CoV-2 infection or an uninfected control (not recorded which).

This chain links TRBV6-2 or TRBV6-3 with TRBJ2-2; 9 positions agree with TRBD2. Per the germline V gene, CDR1 is MNHEY and CDR2 is SVGEGT. The CDR3 length is 16 residues. Trimming cost V 0 bases and J 6 bases; bases outside gene matches: 5. The CDR3 DNA follows: TGTGCCAGCAGTTACTCAGGCCTAGCGGGGCCCGGGGAGCTGTTTTTT. Translation gives CASSYSGLAGPGELFF.

This clonotype was seen more than once but under ten times. The V gene is TRBV9, the J gene TRBJ1-1; D ambiguous. This CDR3 spans 12 amino acids. Germline V gene lookup returns CDR1 SGDLS and CDR2 YYNGEE. V lost 4 bases and J lost 5, with 9 bases in between. The DNA for the CDR3 is TGTGCCAGCAGCATAGATGATACTGAAGCTTTCTTT. This sequence encodes CASSIDDTEAFF.

This clonotype was counted a few times. The chain combines TRBV6-2 or TRBV6-3 with TRBJ1-5; unclear D gene. V lost 5 bases and J 0 bases, leaving 8 bases between the germline ends. The CDR3 contains 14 residues. CDR1 is MNHEY, CDR2 SVGEGT, per germline. The CDR3 DNA follows: TGTGCCAGCAGTCTGGGCCTTAGCAATCAGCCCCAGCATTTT. Translated: CASSLGLSNQPQHF.

This clonotype has just a few counts. This chain links TRBV10-1 with TRBJ1-1, with D possibly matching TRBD1 (6 bases). Trimming removed 4 bases at V and 6 bases at J, with 9 bases between. Germline lookup yields CDR1 WNHNN and CDR2 SYGVQD (reference sequence). This CDR3 comprises 12 residues. This chain's CDR3 is CASSVGGPEAFF. Here the CDR3 DNA reads TGCGCCAGCAGTGTAGGGGGTCCTGAAGCTTTCTTT.

The V gene is TRBV3-1, the J gene TRBJ2-2; D not certain. Trimming removed 4 bases at V and 8 bases at J, with 11 bases between. Germline V CDR1 and CDR2: LGHDT, YNNKEL (reference sequence). The CDR3 extends over 13 amino acids. CDR3 region: CASSRQPSGELFF. The CDR3 DNA reads as TGTGCCAGCAGCCGTCAACCAAGTGGGGAGCTGTTTTTT.